Presented here are 3 T cell receptor beta chains from one specimen sequenced in a study of lymphopenia after photon versus proton radiotherapy. The protocol was immunoSEQ multiplex PCR, while the TCRdb copy is restricted to in-frame clones and leaves out a portion. The table includes 40,000 to 55,000 clones, roughly 90% detected once. The specimen comprised peripheral blood, sampled from a patient treated with photon-based radiotherapy. These receptors originate from a woman in her thirties or forties with cholangiocarcinoma.

V gene TRBV5-6 combines with J gene TRBJ1-2; tentative D call: TRBD1 (6 bases). Germline CDR1 is SGHDT and CDR2 is YYEEEE. The length of the CDR3 is 15 residues. The V and J ends lost 4 bases and 7 bases respectively, with 20 bases between them. This CDR3 reads CASSLGRRGVGGYTF. The CDR3 bases are TGTGCCAGCAGCCTGGGTCGCAGGGGTGTAGGTGGCTACACCTTC.

The chain joins TRBV5-1 to TRBJ1-2; D gene unclear. Germline lookup yields CDR1 SGHRS and CDR2 YFSETQ. The V gene lost 2 bases and the J gene lost 5 bases, with 13 bases spanning the gap. CDR3 length equals 14 residues. CDR3 loop: CASSLRVSLYGYTF. CDR3 coding DNA: TGCGCCAGCAGCTTAAGGGTGTCGCTTTATGGCTACACCTTC.

The chain uses TRBV5-4 and TRBJ2-7; TRBD1 might be the D (5 bases). Trimming removed 2 bases at V and 3 bases at J, with 9 bases between. Germline V gene sequence: CDR1 SGHNT, CDR2 YYREEE (reference sequence). The CDR3 is 13 amino acids. CDR3 amino acids: CASSFQGNYEQYF. CDR3 DNA sequence: TGTGCCAGCAGCTTCCAGGGAAACTACGAGCAGTACTTC.